These T cell receptor beta chains were read from a single sample in a study of blood T cell repertoires in COVID-19. Sequencing used immunoSEQ multiplex PCR; TCRdb keeps in-frame clones, though not all of them. The data show 250,000 to 300,000 clones, 65% to 85% seen once. Sequences were obtained from peripheral blood. These receptors came from an elderly man with acute or convalescent COVID-19. The CDR3 runs from the conserved cysteine through the conserved F or W. Fields, in order: D gene, J gene, clone size, V gene, CDR3 protein, CDR3 DNA. D genes are given only for firm matches. The size of a clone is reported for some rows only, either as once, few or many, or as a class for expanded clones.

D gene: -
J gene: TRBJ2-2
clone size: -
V gene: TRBV2
CDR3 protein: CASGGQGYTGELFF
CDR3 DNA: TGTGCCAGCGGGGGCCAGGGCTACACCGGGGAGCTGTTTTTT

D gene: -
J gene: TRBJ1-6
clone size: -
V gene: TRBV6-5
CDR3 protein: CASASSGSPLHF
CDR3 DNA: TGTGCCAGCGCCTCTTCGGGTTCACCCCTCCACTTT

D gene: TRBD1
J gene: TRBJ1-3
clone size: few
V gene: TRBV9
CDR3 protein: CASSSRITGAGNTIYF
CDR3 DNA: TGTGCCAGCAGCTCACGAATCACAGGGGCTGGAAACACCATATATTTT

D gene: TRBD1
J gene: TRBJ1-2
clone size: -
V gene: TRBV6-5
CDR3 protein: CASRQGAGGGYTF
CDR3 DNA: TGTGCCAGCAGACAGGGGGCAGGTGGTGGCTACACCTTC

D gene: TRBD1
J gene: TRBJ1-5
clone size: few
V gene: TRBV27
CDR3 protein: CASSFDRGPNQPQHF
CDR3 DNA: TGTGCCAGCAGTTTTGACAGGGGCCCTAATCAGCCCCAGCATTTT

D gene: -
J gene: TRBJ1-6
clone size: -
V gene: TRBV5-6
CDR3 protein: CASSSRGRYNSPLHF
CDR3 DNA: TGTGCCAGCAGCTCGCGAGGGAGGTATAATTCACCCCTCCACTTT

D gene: TRBD1
J gene: TRBJ2-4
clone size: -
V gene: TRBV11-2
CDR3 protein: CASSLSDRANIQYF
CDR3 DNA: TGTGCCAGCAGCTTATCCGACAGGGCCAACATTCAGTACTTC

D gene: -
J gene: TRBJ2-2
clone size: few
V gene: TRBV5-4
CDR3 protein: CASRADMVNTGELFF
CDR3 DNA: TGTGCCAGCAGGGCCGACATGGTGAACACCGGGGAGCTGTTTTTT

D gene: TRBD2
J gene: TRBJ2-3
clone size: few
V gene: TRBV28
CDR3 protein: CASSTTGFASLAGGDTQYF
CDR3 DNA: TGTGCCAGCAGTACTACAGGGTTTGCTAGTTTAGCGGGGGGGGATACGCAGTATTTT

D gene: -
J gene: TRBJ1-3
clone size: -
V gene: TRBV6-5
CDR3 protein: CASSNDRNSGNTIYF
CDR3 DNA: TGTGCCAGCAGTAACGACAGAAACTCTGGAAACACCATATATTTT

D gene: -
J gene: TRBJ2-7
clone size: few
V gene: TRBV14
CDR3 protein: CASSQVQGEQYF
CDR3 DNA: TGTGCCAGCAGCCAAGTGCAGGGCGAGCAGTACTTC

D gene: -
J gene: TRBJ2-7
clone size: -
V gene: TRBV2
CDR3 protein: CASSGRLAPTGNEQYF
CDR3 DNA: TGTGCCAGCAGTGGTAGACTGGCCCCGACGGGTAACGAGCAGTACTTC

D gene: -
J gene: TRBJ1-4
clone size: -
V gene: TRBV15
CDR3 protein: CATSRVSEKLFF
CDR3 DNA: TGTGCCACCAGCAGAGTGAGTGAAAAACTGTTTTTT

D gene: -
J gene: TRBJ1-1
clone size: -
V gene: TRBV28
CDR3 protein: CAITPEFTGGTEAFF
CDR3 DNA: TGTGCCATCACGCCCGAGTTCACCGGAGGCACTGAAGCTTTCTTT

D gene: TRBD1
J gene: TRBJ1-6
clone size: -
V gene: TRBV6-5
CDR3 protein: CASRRGQGQNSPLHF
CDR3 DNA: TGTGCCAGCAGAAGAGGACAGGGGCAGAATTCACCCCTCCACTTT

D gene: TRBD2
J gene: TRBJ2-1
clone size: -
V gene: TRBV7-3
CDR3 protein: CASSLAGNQNEQFF
CDR3 DNA: TGTGCCAGCTCACTAGCGGGAAACCAGAATGAGCAGTTCTTC

D gene: -
J gene: TRBJ1-3
clone size: -
V gene: TRBV2
CDR3 protein: CASRPGGLIAGNTIYF
CDR3 DNA: TGTGCCAGCAGGCCGGGGGGGCTGATAGCTGGAAACACCATATATTTT

D gene: TRBD1
J gene: TRBJ2-7
clone size: -
V gene: TRBV9
CDR3 protein: CASSPRQGLGREQYF
CDR3 DNA: TGTGCCAGCAGCCCCAGACAGGGGTTAGGGCGCGAGCAGTACTTC

D gene: -
J gene: TRBJ2-2
clone size: -
V gene: TRBV3-1/TRBV3-2
CDR3 protein: CASSLGAATNTGELFF
CDR3 DNA: TGTGCCAGCAGCTTAGGGGCGGCGACGAACACCGGGGAGCTGTTTTTT

D gene: TRBD2
J gene: TRBJ2-1
clone size: few
V gene: TRBV9
CDR3 protein: CASSVVGGRSANEQFF
CDR3 DNA: TGTGCCAGCAGCGTAGTGGGCGGGAGGTCCGCCAATGAGCAGTTCTTC

D gene: -
J gene: TRBJ2-1
clone size: -
V gene: TRBV6-4
CDR3 protein: CASSQTGAYNEQFF
CDR3 DNA: TGTGCCAGCAGCCAAACGGGAGCCTACAATGAGCAGTTCTTC

D gene: TRBD2
J gene: TRBJ2-2
clone size: -
V gene: TRBV9
CDR3 protein: CASSGVGSGRGRIGTGELFF
CDR3 DNA: TGTGCCAGCAGCGGGGTGGGTAGCGGGAGGGGCCGAATTGGCACCGGGGAGCTGTTTTTT